This TCR beta chain was recorded in a study of cytomegalovirus exposure and HLA in healthy donors (dated by TCRdb to the late 2010s). With regard to the full study: An earlier analysis of 550 to 700 of the donors reported 250 to 300 Gb of sequence data and 117 million unique TCR beta sequences from some 180 million T cells. To predict cytomegalovirus infection status, the study brought together high-throughput TCR immunosequencing, statistical association of individual TCRs with disease status, and machine learning. HLA typing included class I and class II loci at four-digit resolution. Using immunosequencing, the study profiled T cell repertoires from about 620 subjects and related those repertoires to cytomegalovirus serostatus. All discovery cohort repertoires had been generated on a single sequencing platform. Alongside the repertoire data, information on donor age, sex, ethnicity and CMV serostatus was compiled. Four to six DR-DQ haplotypes were handled as single units for association and clustering, since linkage in the cohort was strong. In addition to the first cohort of approximately 670 subjects, a separate validation cohort of about 120 different subjects was used. The later analysis used no new phenotypic data to find candidate immune exposures, relying instead on TCR beta sequences and their occurrence across donors. The aim of the study was to test whether cataloging public T cell receptors could identify signatures of past pathogen exposure. Among the approximately 420 genotyped donors, more than 70% belonged to the genetic ancestry cluster associated with self-reported Caucasian donors. An earlier analysis of fewer than 700 of the donors applied high-throughput TCR beta sequencing to assess whether each TCR beta V gene segment acted as functional or pseudogenic. Roughly 320 gigabases of sequencing data and roughly 80 million unique TCR sequences made up an early release that covered nearly 650 HLA-typed donors. In a later genetic analysis, genome-wide SNP genotypes for about three fifths of the roughly 670 donors were used, and that subset was treated as a discovery cohort. Among 398 genotyped donors of the cohort, an average of approximately 240,000 unique TCR beta nucleotide sequences were sequenced per donor, roughly 18% of them non-productive. The number of typed donors differed by locus: about 629-630 for A, B, C, DRB1 and DQB1; some 500 for DQA1; over 600 for DPA1; and approximately 450 for DPB1. In a later analysis, previously published TCR beta repertoires from hundreds of donors were re-analyzed and high-resolution HLA genotyping was added so that TCR occurrence patterns could be studied.

About this clone itself: It lacks a known antigen. Nothing much larger sits one base from this clone, and base qualities are not available.

The cohort was made up of approximately 670 healthy bone marrow donors. At the time of sampling, all cohort members were nominally healthy, though unrecorded immune exposures were likely present. The donor was CMV seropositive and was included in the group of 289 seropositive cohort members. A peripheral blood sample was collected from each donor, and TCR beta sequencing was performed on peripheral blood mononuclear cells. The Qiagen DNeasy Blood Extraction Kit was used to extract genomic DNA from the blood cell samples. Trimming at the junction amounts to 6 bases on V and 8 bases on J, and the germline ends lie 11 bases apart. CDR3 length: 13 amino acids, cysteine to phenylalanine. Solely the CDR3 DNA is kept, with 39 bases framed from the first base. In the germline V gene, CDR1 corresponds to SGHTA and CDR2 to FQGNSA. Receptors were amplified or captured by the immunoSEQ multiplex PCR assay. For the multiplex PCR, a mixture combining 60 forward primers for TCR Vbeta segments and 13 reverse primers for TCR Jbeta segments was used. Amplification of the CDR3 region of rearranged TCR beta genes was performed with a multiplex PCR assay on genomic DNA. The Illumina HiSeq System was used to sequence the amplified TCR beta libraries as 87-base-pair reads. The original pipeline was this. A later analysis counted tens of millions of unique TCR beta chains across the 666 repertoires, and about 10 million of these chains were shared by at least two donors. To remove PCR and sequencing errors, raw reads were error-corrected and collapsed into unique sequences using a nearest-neighbor algorithm that merged closely related sequences. Alignment of CDR3 sequences to IMGT reference sequences was used to assign V, D and J gene segments. For a sequence to be retained, at least a six-nucleotide match to both a V gene segment and a J gene segment was required. Rearrangements were called productive when the CDR3 lacked stop codons and stayed in frame with V and J; all others were non-productive. CDR3 was defined according to IMGT convention as the region running from the second conserved V-encoded cysteine to the conserved J-encoded phenylalanine. In an earlier analysis of 500 to 650 of the donors, sequences lacking an unambiguous match to a single V gene segment were excluded. An earlier analysis of over 450 of the donors classified V segments as functional when productive rearrangements were above 56.7% and as segregating when the standard deviation between donors was above 5%. A statistical classification framework was built for diagnosing cytomegalovirus status from the catalog of TCR beta chain sequences. In a later analysis, V and J genes were assigned by comparing TCR nucleotide sequences against IMGT/GENE-DB human TR gene sequences. Using the TCRdist pipeline, a later analysis assigned CDR3 sequences along with most-parsimonious VDJ recombination scenarios. A later analysis defined each TCR beta chain by its CDR3 amino acid sequence plus V-gene family, and excluded reads lacking a unique V-gene family. In a later analysis, fewer than 600 highly shared, low-generation-probability nucleotide sequences were removed to address suspected cross-contamination and a sequencing artifact. In a later analysis, a clonal expansion index for each public chain was calculated from normalized within-repertoire ranks of inferred template counts. In a later analysis, generation probabilities were computed with a VDJ recombination model fitted to out-of-frame rearrangements, and the resulting probabilities were checked against IGoR. In a later analysis, hypergeometric tests were used to score TCR-TCR, TCR-HLA and TCR-CMV co-occurrence, with a repertoire-size bias correction applied to TCR pairs. To estimate false discovery rates, a later analysis permuted the HLA or CMV assignments 20 times. In a later analysis, co-occurring TCRs were grouped with DBSCAN, and TCRdist sequence similarity was added when clustering was performed within HLA-allele-positive subsets. Co-occurrence clustering excluded repertoires with fewer than 30,000 or more than 120,000 public chains, plus five with anomalous nucleotide sharing. The source is immuneACCESS, and TCRdb retained only in-frame sequences with V and J called. Part of the clones is not carried over; for the studies checked, unresolved V genes explain less than half of this, and the remainder is unexplained. Clone size and V and J calls were adopted from that table, with D and trimming inferred from the DNA. This sample gives some 100,000 clones in total; 70% to 85% of them show up just once. Of the sample, approximately 10% is held by the ten largest clones.

The paper's findings and limits, for the study overall: Correlated functional status among segregating V segments might be attributable to linkage disequilibrium, but an unknown experimental factor could not be ruled out. The classifier was reported to diagnose cytomegalovirus status with high specificity and sensitivity in both the original and validation cohorts. According to a later analysis, parvovirus B19, influenza, CMV and Epstein-Barr virus appeared linked to several top co-occurrence clusters. Presence/absence analyses assumed roughly uniform sequencing depth across donors, an assumption that may not hold. A later analysis found that TCR association rates varied across HLA loci, with DRB1 alleles showing the most associated TCRs and HLA-C alleles the fewest. According to a later genetic analysis, donors in an Asian-associated ancestry cluster had fewer N-insertions in productive TCRs than the roughly 670-donor mean. Some IMGT-functional V segments, including TRBV6-2 and TRBV6-3, could not be distinguished by the 87-base-pair reads and were therefore excluded. The sequencing pipeline was judged likely to have produced a cluster of highly shared sequence variants as a technical artifact. Specific HLA alleles were associated with 15,000 to 20,000 TCR beta sequences at a false discovery rate of 0.05 in a later analysis. A further reported finding was that TCR beta sequences accurately predicted the HLA-A and HLA-B alleles for most subjects in the first cohort. A few of the identified cytomegalovirus-associated TCR beta chains were confirmed in vitro to be specific for cytomegalovirus antigens. The authors suggested that the approach could potentially be generalized to other disease states and immunological phenotypes. Compared with equally common non-associated chains, HLA-associated TCR beta chains in a later analysis were more clonally expanded and had lower generation probabilities. In the study, 150 to 200 TCR beta chains were listed as associated with cytomegalovirus. When HLA alleles, especially DR and DQ, strongly co-occurred, attributing TCR associations to individual alleles was difficult. In an earlier analysis of about 550 of the donors, most TCR beta V segments were observed in productive rearrangements about 90% or about 30% of the time, broadly matching IMGT annotations. Immune exposure information for the cohort was limited to CMV serostatus. Seventeen rarely observed V segments, including chromosome 9 orphons, were excluded from the earlier analysis of several hundred of the donors because counts were too low. Most TCR sequences were seen in very few donors, while some public TCRs were found in many individuals. Most CMV-associated TCR beta chains appeared to be HLA-restricted in a later analysis, and the HLA associations seemed to be driven largely by CMV exposure. In a later genetic analysis, a missense DCLRE1C variant was associated with V-gene and J-gene trimming of TCR beta chains, and the association was replicated in an independent cohort. In this cohort, only TCR beta chains were sequenced, and detectable features were limited by the absence of alpha or paired-chain data. Because some donors lacked HLA typing at each locus, the association tests relied only on the typed subset.

The sample comprised PBMCs. The source is a woman aged 50 to 60 in good health and CMV-seropositive. The rearranged segments are TRBV7-2 and TRBJ1-6, and the D gene may be TRBD1, 5 bases matching. The CDR3 sequence is CASSRDWDSPLHF. The nucleotide sequence is given as TGTGCCAGCAGTCGGGACTGGGATTCACCCCTCCACTTT.